This T cell receptor beta chain was found in a study of cytomegalovirus exposure and HLA in healthy donors. Study-wide background: The same platform as the roughly 670 first-cohort repertoires was used for the 100 to 150 validation repertoires, a later analysis reported.

Notes on the study in general: Reported results showed that the classifier diagnosed cytomegalovirus status with high specificity and sensitivity. Subsequent analysis found a tendency for first-cohort TCR clusters to co-occur within the 95 to 150 validation repertoires.

Clones were read by immunoSEQ multiplex PCR, and TCRdb kept only the in-frame ones, dropping some. Among 150,000 to 200,000 clones listed, 80% to 85% were seen once. The donors were members of the validation cohort comprising about 130 subjects, separate from the roughly 730-subject first cohort. Germline V gives CDR1 LNHDA, CDR2 SQIVND (reference sequence). CDR3 size: 12 residues. V lost 6 bases, J lost 5 bases, and 11 bases lay in between. The table lists this clone with a few counts. As yet, its antigen is unknown. Sequencing was carried out using PBMCs. This receptor was taken from a man aged 25-45 years in good health and CMV-seropositive. The V call is TRBV19, the J call TRBJ2-7; D perhaps matches TRBD1 (6 bases). The CDR3 nucleotides read TGTGCCAGTAGACAGGGCGTCCACGAGCAGTACTTC. Encoded protein: CASRQGVHEQYF.